Listed below are T cell receptor beta chains from one sample, sequenced in a study of control samples from healthy donors and cancer patients. Sequencing was performed with immunoSEQ multiplex PCR; in TCRdb, only in-frame clones are kept and a portion is missing. The sample has about 12,000 clones, 94% seen once. The source material was PBMCs. These receptors were collected from a man between 65 and 85 years old with head and neck cancer. CDR3s include the opening cysteine and the closing phenylalanine or tryptophan. D genes are given only for firm matches. Expanded clones get a size class; other rows say once, few or many, or leave the size out.

j_call v_call clone_size d_call cdr3_nt cdr3_aa
TRBJ2-7 TRBV5-1 - - TGCGCCAGCAGCTTGGCGGCTGTAACCTACGAGCAGTACTTC CASSLAAVTYEQYF
TRBJ2-5 TRBV5-4 - - TGTGCCAGCAGCTTTGGTGTCTTGGGGGAGACCCAGTACTTC CASSFGVLGETQYF
TRBJ2-1 TRBV10-3 - - TGTGCCACGACGGACCTCCAAGGGAATGAGCAGTTCTTC CATTDLQGNEQFF
TRBJ2-7 TRBV2 - - TGTGCCAGCAGTTTCAGCTACGAGCAGTACTTC CASSFSYEQYF
TRBJ2-7 TRBV11-2 once - TGTGCCAGCAGCTTTGCCCGGCAGAAGAGCGAGCAGTACTTC CASSFARQKSEQYF
TRBJ2-3 TRBV18 - TRBD1 TGTGCCAGCTCACCCCGACAGGGGCTTAGTTCCACAGATACGCAGTATTTT CASSPRQGLSSTDTQYF
TRBJ2-2 TRBV10-1 - TRBD1 TGCGCCAGCAGCCCGACAGGGTTGGCCGGGGAGCTGTTTTTT CASSPTGLAGELFF
TRBJ1-2 TRBV5-4 - - TGTGCCAGCAGCTTGGTCGGGGGCTATGGCTACACCTTC CASSLVGGYGYTF
TRBJ2-2 TRBV6-5 - - TGTGCCAGCATGAGGGACTTAAACACCGGGGAGCTGTTTTTT CASMRDLNTGELFF
TRBJ2-5 TRBV18 few TRBD1 TGTGCCAGCTCACCACCGACAGGGGGCTTCCAAGAGACCCAGTACTTC CASSPPTGGFQETQYF
TRBJ1-1 TRBV6-5 - TRBD1 TGTGCCAGCAGAACAGGGGGCACTGAAGCTTTCTTT CASRTGGTEAFF
TRBJ1-6 TRBV30 - - TGTGCCTGGAGTGTTGGCAGAAATTCACCCCTCCACTTT CAWSVGRNSPLHF
TRBJ2-3 TRBV19 - TRBD2 TGTGCCAGTAGGGGCGGGGTAGCGGGGGATACGACGCAGTATTTT CASRGGVAGDTTQYF
TRBJ2-7 TRBV6-2/TRBV6-3 once TRBD1 TGTGCCAGCAGTTACTCGCACAGGGGATTCTACGAGCAGTACTTC CASSYSHRGFYEQYF
TRBJ2-3 TRBV24-1 - - TGTGCCACCAGCGGGGCGAACACAGATACGCAGTATTTT CATSGANTDTQYF
TRBJ2-1 TRBV19 - - TGTGCCAGTAGTATCCTCCGCACAGGGAACAATGAGCAGTTCTTC CASSILRTGNNEQFF
TRBJ2-5 TRBV5-1 - TRBD2 TGCGCCAGCAGCTTGGAGGGACTAGATGGGACCCAGTACTTC CASSLEGLDGTQYF
TRBJ2-7 TRBV6-5 - - TGTGCCAGCACCGCCGGGACAAACTACGAGCAGTACTTC CASTAGTNYEQYF
TRBJ2-5 TRBV5-4 - TRBD1 TGTGCCAGCAGCTTCAGGACGGACAGGATAGAGACCCAGTACTTC CASSFRTDRIETQYF
TRBJ1-1 TRBV5-1 - TRBD1 TGCGCCAGCAGCCCTGGACAGGGAGGTACTGAAGCTTTCTTT CASSPGQGGTEAFF
TRBJ2-7 TRBV7-2 - - TGTGCCAGCAGCCCACTTTGGGCCCCCTACGAGCAGTACTTC CASSPLWAPYEQYF
TRBJ1-3 TRBV7-9 - TRBD1 TGTGCCAGCAGCGATTTAGGGGGCCCGGTCACTGGAAACACCATATATTTT CASSDLGGPVTGNTIYF
TRBJ1-1 TRBV7-6 - - TGTGCCAGCAGCCCCATTACCGGGGGTATCGACACTGAAGCTTTCTTT CASSPITGGIDTEAFF
TRBJ2-2 TRBV5-1 - - TGCGCCAGCAGCTTGGATCTAGCCGAGAACACCGGGGAGCTGTTTTTT CASSLDLAENTGELFF
TRBJ1-1 TRBV5-1 - - TGCGCCAGCAGCACGACAGGTTTAGGCACTGAAGCTTTCTTT CASSTTGLGTEAFF
TRBJ2-5 TRBV30 once TRBD2 TGTGCCTGGAGTCCTAGCGGGAGGGGAGAGACCCAGTACTTC CAWSPSGRGETQYF
TRBJ1-1 TRBV28 few TRBD1 TGTGCCAGCAGGATGGGACAGACCTTGAACACTGAAGCTTTCTTT CASRMGQTLNTEAFF
TRBJ1-6 TRBV19 - - TGTGCCGGAGGTCCGGGGGGCTATAATTCACCCCTCCACTTT CAGGPGGYNSPLHF
TRBJ2-7 TRBV27 - - TGTGCCAGCAGTTTCGCGGCAGCCAGCTCCTACGAGCAGTACTTC CASSFAAASSYEQYF
TRBJ2-3 TRBV18 once - TGTGCCAGCTCACCACAGGGGGACAACACAGATACGCAGTATTTT CASSPQGDNTDTQYF
TRBJ2-3 TRBV29-1 - - TGCAGCGTTGAAACCCTAGATTCAGATACGCAGTATTTT CSVETLDSDTQYF
TRBJ1-5 TRBV3-1/TRBV3-2 once - TGTGCCAGCGCGTCCCGGGGGGGTCCCGATCAGCCCCAGCATTTT CASASRGGPDQPQHF
TRBJ1-1 TRBV5-4 - - TGTGCCAGCAGCTTGGTGGTTATAGTCCTGGCGGGTGACACTGAAGCTTTCTTT CASSLVVIVLAGDTEAFF
TRBJ2-5 TRBV5-6 - TRBD2 TGTGCCAGCAGCTCGGGGACTAGCGGGAGCCAGCAGGGGACCCAGTACTTC CASSSGTSGSQQGTQYF
TRBJ1-1 TRBV3-1/TRBV3-2 - TRBD1 TGTGCCAGCAGCCAACTGGACAGGACTGAAGCTTTCTTT CASSQLDRTEAFF
TRBJ2-7 TRBV12-3/TRBV12-4 - TRBD1 TGTGCCAGCACCCGGACAGGGGGCTACGAGCAGTACTTC CASTRTGGYEQYF
TRBJ2-5 TRBV10-1 - TRBD1 TGCGCCAGCAAGAAAGAGGGGTTTGACAGGGTGAGAGAGACCCAGTACTTC CASKKEGFDRVRETQYF
TRBJ1-5 TRBV18 - - TGTGCCAGCTCACCCCGGACCGATTCCAATCAGCCCCAGCATTTT CASSPRTDSNQPQHF
TRBJ1-4 TRBV10-2 - TRBD1 TGCGCCAGCAGCGACAGGGGATTGGAGGAAAAACTGTTTTTT CASSDRGLEEKLFF
TRBJ2-2 TRBV7-3 hyperexpanded TRBD2 TGTGCCAGCAGCCGACTAGCATACGGGGAGCTGTTTTTT CASSRLAYGELFF
TRBJ2-3 TRBV7-8 - TRBD2 TGTGCCAGCAGCTTAGCCCCCGCGGGGGGGGCCCGGACAGATACGCAGTATTTT CASSLAPAGGARTDTQYF